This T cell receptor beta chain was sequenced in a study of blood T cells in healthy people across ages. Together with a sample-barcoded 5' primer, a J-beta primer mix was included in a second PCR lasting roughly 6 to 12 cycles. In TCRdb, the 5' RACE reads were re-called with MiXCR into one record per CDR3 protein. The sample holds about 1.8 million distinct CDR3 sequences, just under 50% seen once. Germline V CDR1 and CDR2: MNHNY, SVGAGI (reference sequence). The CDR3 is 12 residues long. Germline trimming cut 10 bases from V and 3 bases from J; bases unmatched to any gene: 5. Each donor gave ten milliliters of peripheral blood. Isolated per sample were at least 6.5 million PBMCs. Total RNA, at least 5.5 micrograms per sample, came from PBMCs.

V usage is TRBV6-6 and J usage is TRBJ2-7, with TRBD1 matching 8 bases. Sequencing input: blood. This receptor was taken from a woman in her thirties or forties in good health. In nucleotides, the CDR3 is TGTGCCATCTCGGACAGGGTCTACGAGCAGTACTTC. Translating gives CAISDRVYEQYF.